The source of this T cell receptor beta chain is a study of technical replicates of blood from a few donors. Germline assignment: CDR1 ENHRY and CDR2 SYGVKD. Losses at the gene ends were 6 bases for V and 1 base for J; bases not matched to a gene: 12. This CDR3 has 16 amino acids. Method: immunoSEQ multiplex PCR; TCRdb's copy keeps in-frame clones and lacks some. The repertoire consists of some 82,000 clones, with 97% occurring once and the leading ten covering 0.18%. The sequence came from a human donor in good health. Sequencing input: T cells isolated from PBMCs. The chain is built from TRBV10-3 and TRBJ2-7; 7 bases fit TRBD1. The CDR3 DNA follows: TGTGCCATCAGACCCACCTCCGGGACAGTTTCCTACGAGCAGTACTTC. It codes for CAIRPTSGTVSYEQYF.